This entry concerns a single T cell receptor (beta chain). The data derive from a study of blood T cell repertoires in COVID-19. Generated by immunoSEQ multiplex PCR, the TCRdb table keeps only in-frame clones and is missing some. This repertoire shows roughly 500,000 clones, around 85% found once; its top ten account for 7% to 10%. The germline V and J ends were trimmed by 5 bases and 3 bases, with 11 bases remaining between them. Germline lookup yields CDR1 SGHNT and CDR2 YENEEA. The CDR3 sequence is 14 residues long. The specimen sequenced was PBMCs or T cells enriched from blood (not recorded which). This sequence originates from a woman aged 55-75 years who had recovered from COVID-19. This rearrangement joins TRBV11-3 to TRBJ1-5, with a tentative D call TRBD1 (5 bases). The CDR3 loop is CASSAQGDNQPQHF. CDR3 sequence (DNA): TGTGCCAGCAGCGCGCAGGGCGACAATCAGCCCCAGCATTTT.